This T cell receptor beta chain was identified during a study of OX40 agonist ivuxolimab in advanced cancers. Profiled with immunoSEQ multiplex PCR; TCRdb holds only in-frame clones, not every one. The table shows about 68,000 clones, with about 90% occurring only once. Germline CDR1 and CDR2: MDHEN and SYDVKM. Trimming removed 1 base at V and 4 bases at J, with 17 bases between. This CDR3 region has 16 residues. The receptor comes from an adult with an advanced solid tumor such as melanoma, head and neck, liver or kidney cancer. This rearrangement joins TRBV28 to TRBJ2-7; TRBD1 might be the D (6 bases). This material consisted of CD4+ or CD8+ T cells sorted from blood, taken in a trial of the OX40 agonist ivuxolimab. The CDR3 protein is CASSLLGWGQGYEQYF. CDR3 DNA sequence: TGTGCCAGCAGTTTATTGGGTTGGGGGCAGGGGTACGAGCAGTACTTC. The whole variable domain, filled in from reference TRBV28 and TRBJ2-7, reads DVKVTQSSRYLVKRTGEKVFLECVQDMDHENMFWYRQDPGLGLRLIYFSYDVKMKEKGDIPEGYSVSREKKERFSLILESASTNQTSMYLCASSLLGWGQGYEQYFGPGTRLTVT.